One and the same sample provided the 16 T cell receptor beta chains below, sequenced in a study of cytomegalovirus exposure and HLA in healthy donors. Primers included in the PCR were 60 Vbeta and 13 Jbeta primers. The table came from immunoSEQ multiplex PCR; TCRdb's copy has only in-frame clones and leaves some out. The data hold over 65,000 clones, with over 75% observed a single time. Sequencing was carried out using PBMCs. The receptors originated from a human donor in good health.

CDR3 protein: CASSQLERGENQPQHF. Written as DNA, the CDR3 is TGTGCCAGTAGTCAACTCGAAAGGGGTGAGAATCAGCCCCAGCATTTT. The gene calls are TRBV19 and TRBJ1-5; D is possibly TRBD1 (5 bases). This CDR3 has 16 amino acids. Trimming shortened V by 5 bases and J by 4 bases, and 18 bases separated the two germline ends. The germline CDR1 and CDR2 sequences are LNHDA and SQIVND (reference sequence). Combining the CDR3 with reference TRBV19 and TRBJ1-5 gives the whole variable domain DGGITQSPKYLFRKEGQNVTLSCEQNLNHDAMYWYRQDPGQGLRLIYYSQIVNDFQKGDIAEGYSVSREKKESFPLTVTSAQKNPTAFYLCASSQLERGENQPQHFGDGTRLSIL.

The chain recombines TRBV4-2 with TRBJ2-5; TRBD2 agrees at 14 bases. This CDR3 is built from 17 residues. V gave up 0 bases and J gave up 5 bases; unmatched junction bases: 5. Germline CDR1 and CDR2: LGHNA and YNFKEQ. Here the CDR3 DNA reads TGTGCCAGCAGCCAAGACGGACTAGCGGGGGGATTTGAGACCCAGTACTTC. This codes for CASSQDGLAGGFETQYF.

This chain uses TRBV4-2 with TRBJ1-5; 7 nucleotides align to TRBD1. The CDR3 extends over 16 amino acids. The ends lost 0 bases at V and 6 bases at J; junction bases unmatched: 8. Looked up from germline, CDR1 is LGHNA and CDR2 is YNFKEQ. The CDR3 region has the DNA TGTGCCAGCAGCCAAGATCCAAGGGGGCGCAGTCAGCCCCAGCATTTT. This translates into CASSQDPRGRSQPQHF.

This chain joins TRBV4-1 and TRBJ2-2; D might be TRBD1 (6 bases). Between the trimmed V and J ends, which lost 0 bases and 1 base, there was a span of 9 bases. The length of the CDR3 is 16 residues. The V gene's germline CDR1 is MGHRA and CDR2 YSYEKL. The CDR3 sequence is CASSQDDRRNTGELFF. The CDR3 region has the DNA TGCGCCAGCAGCCAAGATGACAGGCGGAACACCGGGGAGCTGTTTTTT.

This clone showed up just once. The CDR3 region is CASSLAGDAAKNIQYF. The CDR3 nucleotides are TGTGCCAGCAGCTTAGCCGGGGATGCGGCCAAAAACATTCAGTACTTC. This rearrangement joins TRBV7-2 to TRBJ2-4, with TRBD2 as a possible D gene (5 bases). The CDR3 is 16 residues long. V dropped 0 bases and J dropped 1 base, with 10 bases sitting between them. Germline V gene lookup returns CDR1 SGHTA and CDR2 FQGNSA. Together with reference TRBV7-2 and TRBJ2-4, the CDR3 gives the full variable domain: GAGVSQSPSNKVTEKGKDVELRCDPISGHTALYWYRQSLGQGLEFLIYFQGNSAPDKSGLPSDRFSAERTGGSVSTLTIQRTQQEDSAVYLCASSLAGDAAKNIQYFGAGTRLSVL.

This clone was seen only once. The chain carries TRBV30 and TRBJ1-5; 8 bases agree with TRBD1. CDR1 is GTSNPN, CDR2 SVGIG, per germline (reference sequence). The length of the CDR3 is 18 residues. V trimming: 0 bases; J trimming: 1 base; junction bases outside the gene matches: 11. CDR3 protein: CAWSVGSGGIWSNQPQHF. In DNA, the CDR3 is TGTGCCTGGAGTGTGGGGTCAGGGGGCATATGGAGCAATCAGCCCCAGCATTTT.

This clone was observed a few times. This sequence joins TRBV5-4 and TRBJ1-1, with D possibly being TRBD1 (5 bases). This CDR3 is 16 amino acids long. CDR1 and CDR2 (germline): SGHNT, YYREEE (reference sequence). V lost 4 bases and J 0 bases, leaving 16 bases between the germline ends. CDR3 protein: CASSPNGGVLNTEAFF. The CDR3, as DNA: TGTGCCAGCAGCCCTAATGGGGGGGTTCTGAACACTGAAGCTTTCTTT.

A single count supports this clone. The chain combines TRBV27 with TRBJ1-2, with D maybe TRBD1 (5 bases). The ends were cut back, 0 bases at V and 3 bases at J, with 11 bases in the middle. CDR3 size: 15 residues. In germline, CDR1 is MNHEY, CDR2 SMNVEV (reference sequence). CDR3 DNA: TGTGCCAGCAGTTTATCCGCAGGGCTCGACTATGGCTACACCTTC. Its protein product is CASSLSAGLDYGYTF.

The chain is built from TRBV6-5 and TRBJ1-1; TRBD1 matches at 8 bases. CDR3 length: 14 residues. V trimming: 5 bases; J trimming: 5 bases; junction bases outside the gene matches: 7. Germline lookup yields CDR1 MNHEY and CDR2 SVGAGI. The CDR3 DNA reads TGTGCCAGCAGTCCGCGGACAGGGAGAACTGAAGCTTTCTTT. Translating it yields CASSPRTGRTEAFF.

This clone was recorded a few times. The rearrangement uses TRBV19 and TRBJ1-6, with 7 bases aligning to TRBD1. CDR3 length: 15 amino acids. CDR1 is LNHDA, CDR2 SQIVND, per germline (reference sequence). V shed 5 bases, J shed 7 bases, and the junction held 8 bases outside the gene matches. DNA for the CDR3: TGTGCCAGTAGTCTCGACAGGGAAGGGAATTCACCCCTCCACTTT. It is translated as CASSLDREGNSPLHF.

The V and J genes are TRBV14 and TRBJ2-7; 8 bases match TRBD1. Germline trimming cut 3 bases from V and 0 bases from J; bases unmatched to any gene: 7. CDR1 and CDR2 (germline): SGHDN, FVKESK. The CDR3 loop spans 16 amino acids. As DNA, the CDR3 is TGTGCCAGCAGCCAGTGGACAGGGATCAGCTCCTACGAGCAGTACTTC. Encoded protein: CASSQWTGISSYEQYF.

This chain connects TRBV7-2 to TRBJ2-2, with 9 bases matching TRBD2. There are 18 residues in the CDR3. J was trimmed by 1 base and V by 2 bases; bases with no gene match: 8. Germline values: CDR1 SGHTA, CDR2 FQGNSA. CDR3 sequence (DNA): TGTGCCAGCAGCTTACTGTACTTAGCGGGGGTGAACACCGGGGAGCTGTTTTTT. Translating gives CASSLLYLAGVNTGELFF.

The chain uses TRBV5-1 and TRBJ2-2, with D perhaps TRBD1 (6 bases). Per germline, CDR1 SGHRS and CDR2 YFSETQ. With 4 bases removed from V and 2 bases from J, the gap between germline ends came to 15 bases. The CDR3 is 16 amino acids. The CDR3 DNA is TGCGCCAGCAGCCGGGTTGGTGGGGGCAACACCGGGGAGCTGTTTTTT. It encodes CASSRVGGGNTGELFF.

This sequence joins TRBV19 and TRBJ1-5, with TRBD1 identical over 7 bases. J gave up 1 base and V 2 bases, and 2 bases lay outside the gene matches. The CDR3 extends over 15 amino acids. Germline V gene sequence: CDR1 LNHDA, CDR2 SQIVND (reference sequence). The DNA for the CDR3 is TGTGCCAGTAGTATAAAGGGGGCGAGCAATCAGCCCCAGCATTTT. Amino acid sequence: CASSIKGASNQPQHF. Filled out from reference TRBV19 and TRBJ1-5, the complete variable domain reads DGGITQSPKYLFRKEGQNVTLSCEQNLNHDAMYWYRQDPGQGLRLIYYSQIVNDFQKGDIAEGYSVSREKKESFPLTVTSAQKNPTAFYLCASSIKGASNQPQHFGDGTRLSIL.

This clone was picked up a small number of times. CDR3: CASSPTGGDEKLFF. The CDR3 nucleotides are TGTGCCAGCTCACCGACAGGGGGGGATGAAAAACTGTTTTTT. This rearrangement joins TRBV18 to TRBJ1-4; 9 positions match TRBD1. The CDR3 spans 14 residues. Germline loops: CDR1 KGHSH, CDR2 LQKENI. The V segment lost 3 bases and the J segment 6 bases; nucleotides outside the gene matches: 2.

CDR3 DNA: TGTGCCAGCAGCTTGAGGGGGCGGTACACTGAAGCTTTCTTT. This codes for CASSLRGRYTEAFF. The chain carries TRBV7-8 and TRBJ1-1, with 7 bases lining up with TRBD1. The CDR3 has 14 amino acids. Germline V gene sequence: CDR1 SGHVS, CDR2 FQNEAQ. Unmatched junction bases numbered 4, after V lost 3 bases and J lost 3 bases.